This TCR beta chain derives from a study of low-dose radiotherapy and immunotherapy resistance in tumors. Whole-study context: Ipilimumab 1 mg/kg every six weeks, together with nivolumab 240 mg every two weeks, was given intravenously to patients.

Trimming at V came to 3 bases and at J to 5 bases, leaving 2 bases not matched to a gene. This CDR3 is 15 amino acids long. CDR1 and CDR2 (germline): KGHDR, SFDVKD. Regarding time point: after trial treatment. Described treatment: LDRT plus nivolumab, ipilimumab, low-dose cyclophosphamide and aspirin (RACIN trial). TRAV and TRBV primers primed cDNA for both TCRalpha and TCRbeta. A roughly 20-cycle PCR with a constant-region primer and V-primer adapter amplified TCRs. TCRdb called the reads again in MiXCR, with one record for every CDR3 protein. There are about 80,000 distinct CDR3 sequences in the sample; less than 20% occur only once, and approximately 1.5% lies in the top ten. This clonotype has a handful of counts.

The sample consisted of PBMCs, taken after low-dose radiotherapy plus immunotherapy. The chain combines TRBV24-1 with TRBJ2-7, with 14 bases fitting TRBD2. The receptor's source is a male donor with prostate cancer. DNA of the CDR3: TGTGCCACCAGTGATCCGGGACTAGCGGGAGACGAGCAGTACTTC. Amino acids: CATSDPGLAGDEQYF.